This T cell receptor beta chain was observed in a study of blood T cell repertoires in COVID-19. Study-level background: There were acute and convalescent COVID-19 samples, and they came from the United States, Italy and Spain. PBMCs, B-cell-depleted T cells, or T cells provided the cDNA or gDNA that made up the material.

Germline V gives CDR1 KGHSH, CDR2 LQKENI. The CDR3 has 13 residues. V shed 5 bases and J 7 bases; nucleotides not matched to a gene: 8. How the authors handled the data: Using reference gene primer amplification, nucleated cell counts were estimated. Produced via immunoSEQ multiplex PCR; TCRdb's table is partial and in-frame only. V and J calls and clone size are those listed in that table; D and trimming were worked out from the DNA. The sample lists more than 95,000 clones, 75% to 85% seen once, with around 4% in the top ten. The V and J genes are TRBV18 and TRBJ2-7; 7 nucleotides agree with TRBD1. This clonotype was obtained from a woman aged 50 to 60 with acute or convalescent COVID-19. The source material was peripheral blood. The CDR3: CASSAQGLGEQYF. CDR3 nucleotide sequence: TGTGCCAGCTCAGCACAGGGGTTAGGAGAGCAGTACTTC.